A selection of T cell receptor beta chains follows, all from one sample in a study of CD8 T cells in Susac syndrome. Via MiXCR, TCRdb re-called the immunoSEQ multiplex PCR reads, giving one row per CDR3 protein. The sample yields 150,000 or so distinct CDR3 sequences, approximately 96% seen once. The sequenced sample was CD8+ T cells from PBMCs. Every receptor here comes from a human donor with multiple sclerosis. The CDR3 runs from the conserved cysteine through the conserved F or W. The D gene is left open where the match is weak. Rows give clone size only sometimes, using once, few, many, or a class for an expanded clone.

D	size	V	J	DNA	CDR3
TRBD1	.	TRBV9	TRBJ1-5	TGTGCCAGCAGCGTAGCGGGGACAGGGGATCAGCCCCAGCATTTT	CASSVAGTGDQPQHF
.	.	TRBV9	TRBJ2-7	TGTGCCAGCAGCCCCGCCGCTGACTACGAGCAGTACTTC	CASSPAADYEQYF
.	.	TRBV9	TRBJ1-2	TGTGCCAGCAGCGCGTCTAGTCCCGACGGGGATGGCTACACCTTC	CASSASSPDGDGYTF
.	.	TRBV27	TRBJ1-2	TGTGCCAGCAGTTTAAGGGCGGACAGCAAGGATGGCTACACCTTC	CASSLRADSKDGYTF
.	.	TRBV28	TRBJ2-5	TGTGCCAGCAGTCGGGCCTCACTCCAAGAGACCCAGTACTTC	CASSRASLQETQYF
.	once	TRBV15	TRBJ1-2	TGTGCCACCAGCAGAGATAGGGGGACCTATGGCTACACCTTC	CATSRDRGTYGYTF
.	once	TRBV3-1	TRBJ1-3	TGTGCCAGCGCCTCGACAGGCTCTGGAAACACCATATATTTT	CASASTGSGNTIYF
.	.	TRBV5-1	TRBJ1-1	TGCGCCAGCAGAATAGGAGACATGAACACTGAAGCTTTCTTT	CASRIGDMNTEAFF
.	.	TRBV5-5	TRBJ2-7	TGTGCCAGCAGCTTATCCGACCCGTCCTACGAGCAGTACTTC	CASSLSDPSYEQYF
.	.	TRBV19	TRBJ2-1	TGTGCCAGTATCAAATATGGTGAGCAGTTCTTC	CASIKYGEQFF
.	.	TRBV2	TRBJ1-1	TGTGCCAGCAGGGACCGGGACGAAGCTTTCTTT	CASRDRDEAFF
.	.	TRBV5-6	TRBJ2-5	TGTGCCAGCAGCTTAGAATCAGCCCAGGGAGGGACCCAGTACTTC	CASSLESAQGGTQYF
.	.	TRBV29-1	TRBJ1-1	TGCAGCGTTGAGGCCAGGCAGGGGCGCGAATTT	CSVEARQGREF
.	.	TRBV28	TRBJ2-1	TGTGCCAGCAGTTTAATGAGGAACTCCTACAATGAGCAGTTCTTC	CASSLMRNSYNEQFF
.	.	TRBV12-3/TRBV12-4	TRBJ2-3	TGTGCCAGCACCCCCTCCGGGCTCCGAACAGATACGCAGTATTTT	CASTPSGLRTDTQYF
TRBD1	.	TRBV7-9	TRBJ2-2	TGTGCCAGCAGCATCCTTGGGACAGGGACCGCCGGGGAGCTGTTTTTT	CASSILGTGTAGELFF
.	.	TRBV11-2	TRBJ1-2	TGTGCCAGCAGCTTAGTAAGGGACGAGGGCTACACCTTC	CASSLVRDEGYTF
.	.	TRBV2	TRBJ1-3	TGTGCCAGCAGTGAATTGGGCTGGAGCTCAGATGGAAACACCATATATTTT	CASSELGWSSDGNTIYF
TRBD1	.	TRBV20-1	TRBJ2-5	TGCAGTGCTAGGGGTTTAGGGACAGAACAAGAGACCCAGTACTTC	CSARGLGTEQETQYF
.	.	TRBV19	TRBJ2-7	TGTGCCAGTAGTATAACGGGATCAGATCCTTCCTACGAGCAGTACTTC	CASSITGSDPSYEQYF
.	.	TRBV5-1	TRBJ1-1	TGCGCCAGCAGCTTGGAGGCTTTGGGGAACACTGAAGCTTTCTTT	CASSLEALGNTEAFF
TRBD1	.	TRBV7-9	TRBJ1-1	TGTGCCAGCAGCTTACTCCCTCGGGACAGCCTTGTCTTT	CASSLLPRDSLVF
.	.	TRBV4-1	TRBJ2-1	TGCGCCAGCAGCCAAGAACAGGGTCTAGACAATGAGCAGTTCTTC	CASSQEQGLDNEQFF
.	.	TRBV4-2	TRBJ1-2	TGTGCCAGCAGCCAAGAAGCGAAGGACAGAAGGGGCTACACCTTC	CASSQEAKDRRGYTF
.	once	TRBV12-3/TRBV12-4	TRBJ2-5	TGTGCCAGCAGTTTAGGGGGGACAACGTACCAAGAGACCCAGTACTTC	CASSLGGTTYQETQYF
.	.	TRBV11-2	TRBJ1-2	TGTGCCAGCAGCTTGAGGACGGCGGATGGCTACACCTTC	CASSLRTADGYTF
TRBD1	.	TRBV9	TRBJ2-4	TGTGCCAGCAGCGCCCAAGACCGGGACAGGGGCCAGTACTTC	CASSAQDRDRGQYF
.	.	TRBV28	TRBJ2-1	TGTGCCAGCAGTTTGGTTGGCCAGGACCTGAACGCCTACAATGAGCAGTTCTTC	CASSLVGQDLNAYNEQFF
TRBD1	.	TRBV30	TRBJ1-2	TGTGCCTGGAGTCCTACAGGGGGCCCCTATGGCTACACCTTC	CAWSPTGGPYGYTF
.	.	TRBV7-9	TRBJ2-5	TGTGCCAGCAGCTTATCAGACACTCTCGGGGAGACCCAGTACTTC	CASSLSDTLGETQYF
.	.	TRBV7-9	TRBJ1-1	TGTGCCAGCAGCTTTGGCAGGGACACTGAAGCTTTCTTT	CASSFGRDTEAFF
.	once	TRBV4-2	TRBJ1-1	TGTGCCAGCAGCCAAGGAGGGAGGGGGAGACTCGTTGAAGCTTTCTTT	CASSQGGRGRLVEAFF
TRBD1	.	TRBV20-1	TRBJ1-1	TGCAGTGCTAGAGATTTAATAGGGGGCTTCGACACTGAAGCTTTCTTT	CSARDLIGGFDTEAFF
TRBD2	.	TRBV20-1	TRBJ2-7	TGCAGTGCTAGTCCCACTAGCGGGGGTTACGAGCAGTACTTC	CSASPTSGGYEQYF
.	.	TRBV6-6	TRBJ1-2	TGTGCCAGCAGTTCGGGCAAGTGGGAGGTCGACTACACCTTC	CASSSGKWEVDYTF
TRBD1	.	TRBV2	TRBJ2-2	TGTGCCATACCACAGGGGGCGTGGACCGGGGAGCTGTTTTTT	CAIPQGAWTGELFF
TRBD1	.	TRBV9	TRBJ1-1	TGTGCCAGCGGGGACAGGGGAGCTTTCTTT	CASGDRGAFF
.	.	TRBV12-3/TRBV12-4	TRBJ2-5	TGTGCCAGCAGTATTAACCCCGGACCACAAGAGACCCAGTACTTC	CASSINPGPQETQYF
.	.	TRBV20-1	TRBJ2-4	TGCAGTGCGGCCTATGGAGAGGGTGGGGCCAAAAACATTCAGTACTTC	CSAAYGEGGAKNIQYF
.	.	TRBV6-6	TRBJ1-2	TGTGCCAGCAGTTCTCCCAGGACCTATGGCTACACCTTC	CASSSPRTYGYTF
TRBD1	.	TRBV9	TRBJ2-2	TGTGCCAGCAGCGCAACCACAGGGGGCCTCGGGGAGCTGTTTTTT	CASSATTGGLGELFF
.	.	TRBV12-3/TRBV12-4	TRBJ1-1	TGTGCCAGCACCCCGTTTGTCTTGGAGACTCAGAACACTGAAGCTTTCTTT	CASTPFVLETQNTEAFF
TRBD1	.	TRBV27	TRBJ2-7	TGTGCCAGCAGTTGGCCGGGACAGGGGGGCGAGCAGTACTTC	CASSWPGQGGEQYF
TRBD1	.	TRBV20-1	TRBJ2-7	TGCAGTGCTAGACCACTCATACGGACAGGTGCCGACTACGAGCAGTACTTC	CSARPLIRTGADYEQYF
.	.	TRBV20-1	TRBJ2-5	TGCAGTGCTAGAGTAGGCAGGCCGCAAGAGACCCAGTACTTC	CSARVGRPQETQYF
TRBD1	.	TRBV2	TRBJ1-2	TGTGCCAGCAGTGGCCCGAGGACAGGGAATGGCTACACCTTC	CASSGPRTGNGYTF
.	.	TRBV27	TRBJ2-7	TGTGCCAGCACCCCCCAAACAGGGTCAACTGTCGACGAGCAGTACTTC	CASTPQTGSTVDEQYF
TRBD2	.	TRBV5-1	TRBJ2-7	TGCGCCAGCACTCGGCGGGAGACGACGGGGGAGCAGTACTTC	CASTRRETTGEQYF
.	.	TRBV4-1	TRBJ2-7	TGCGCCAGCAGCCAAGGACCCCACGGGACCTACGAGCAGTACTTC	CASSQGPHGTYEQYF
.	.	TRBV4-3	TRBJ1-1	TGCGCCAGCAGCCAAGATGGGGCCTACACTGAAGCTTTCTTT	CASSQDGAYTEAFF
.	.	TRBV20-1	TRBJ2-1	TGCAGTGCTAGAGATTATAAGGCGGGCGAGCAGTTCTTC	CSARDYKAGEQFF
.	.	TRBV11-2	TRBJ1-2	TGTGCCAGCAGCCTCAAGGGGGGTATCTATGGCTACACCTTC	CASSLKGGIYGYTF